Sequencing of this T cell receptor (beta chain) was carried out in a study of T cell responses to AZD1222 COVID-19 vaccine. The CDR3 spans 12 residues. V was clipped by 2 bases and J by 4 bases, with 3 bases between them. Germline V gene lookup returns CDR1 LGHDT and CDR2 YNNKEL (reference sequence). The method was immunoSEQ multiplex PCR; TCRdb's version includes in-frame clones alone and lacks a portion of them. This table has some 160,000 clones, roughly 85% appearing once. The clonotype was recovered from an adult who received the AZD1222 COVID-19 vaccine. The J gene is TRBJ2-1, the V gene TRBV3-1 (or the pseudogene TRBV3-2); no firm D call. This specimen was peripheral blood, taken 28 days after the second AZD1222 dose. The CDR3 sequence: CASSQNYNEQFF. The CDR3 region has the DNA TGTGCCAGCAGCCAAAATTACAATGAGCAGTTCTTC.